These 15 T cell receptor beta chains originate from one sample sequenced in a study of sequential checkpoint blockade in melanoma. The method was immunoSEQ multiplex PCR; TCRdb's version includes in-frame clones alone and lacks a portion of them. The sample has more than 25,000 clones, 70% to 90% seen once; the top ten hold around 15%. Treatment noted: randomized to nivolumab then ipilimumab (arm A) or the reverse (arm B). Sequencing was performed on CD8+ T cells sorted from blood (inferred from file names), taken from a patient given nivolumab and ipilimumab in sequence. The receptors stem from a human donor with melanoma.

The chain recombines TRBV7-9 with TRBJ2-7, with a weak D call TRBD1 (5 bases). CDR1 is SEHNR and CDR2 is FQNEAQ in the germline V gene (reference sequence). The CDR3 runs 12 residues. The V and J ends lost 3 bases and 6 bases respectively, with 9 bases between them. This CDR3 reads CASSFGHGEQYV. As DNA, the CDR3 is TGTGCCAGCAGCTTCGGACACGGCGAGCAGTACGTC.

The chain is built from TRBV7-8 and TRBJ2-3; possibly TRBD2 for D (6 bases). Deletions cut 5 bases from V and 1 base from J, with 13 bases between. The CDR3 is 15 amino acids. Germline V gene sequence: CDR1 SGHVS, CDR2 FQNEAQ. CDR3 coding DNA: TGTGCCAGCAGCCAGATTAGCGGAGGCACAGATACGCAGTATTTT. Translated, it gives CASSQISGGTDTQYF.

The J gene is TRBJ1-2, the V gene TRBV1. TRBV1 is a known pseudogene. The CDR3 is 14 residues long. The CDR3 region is CTSSQVSGPYGYTF. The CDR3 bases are TGCACCAGCAGCCAAGTCTCCGGTCCGTATGGCTACACCTTC.

This CDR3 is CASSLGRRTGSAEAFF. The DNA of the CDR3 is TGTGCCAGCAGCTTAGGCAGGCGTACAGGGAGTGCGGAAGCTTTCTTT. The chain combines TRBV13 with TRBJ1-1; possible D gene TRBD1, 6 bases. The germline gives CDR1 PRHDT, CDR2 FYEKMQ (reference sequence). V was pared by 0 bases and J by 8 bases, with 19 bases between. This CDR3 contains 16 residues.

CDR3 in amino acids: CASSLSSGGAQPQHF. As DNA, the CDR3 is TGTGCCAGCAGCTTAAGTTCAGGGGGCGCTCAGCCCCAGCATTTT. This chain uses TRBV7-6 with TRBJ1-5, with TRBD1 matching over 8 bases. The ends lost 2 bases at V and 6 bases at J; junction bases unmatched: 6. This CDR3 contains 15 residues. Germline assignment: CDR1 SGHVS and CDR2 FNYEAQ.

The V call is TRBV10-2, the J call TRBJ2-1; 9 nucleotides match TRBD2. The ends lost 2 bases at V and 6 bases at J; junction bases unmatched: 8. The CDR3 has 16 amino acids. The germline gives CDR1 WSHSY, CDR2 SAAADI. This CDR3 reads CASSEGGGRVSNEQFF. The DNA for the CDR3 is TGCGCCAGCAGTGAGGGGGGCGGGAGGGTCTCCAATGAGCAGTTCTTC.

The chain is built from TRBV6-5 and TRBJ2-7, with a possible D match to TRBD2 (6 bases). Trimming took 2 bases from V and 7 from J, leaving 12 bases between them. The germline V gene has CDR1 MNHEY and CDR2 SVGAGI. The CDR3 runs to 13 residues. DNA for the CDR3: TGTGCCAGCAGTTACCTCGGGGGTGGGGAGCAGTACTTC. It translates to CASSYLGGGEQYF.

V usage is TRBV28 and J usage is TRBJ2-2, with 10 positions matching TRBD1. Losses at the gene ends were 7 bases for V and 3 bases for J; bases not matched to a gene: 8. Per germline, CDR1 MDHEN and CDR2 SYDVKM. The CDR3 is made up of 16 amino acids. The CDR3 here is CASNQPGQGHTGELFF. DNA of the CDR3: TGTGCCAGCAATCAACCGGGACAGGGGCACACCGGGGAGCTGTTTTTT.

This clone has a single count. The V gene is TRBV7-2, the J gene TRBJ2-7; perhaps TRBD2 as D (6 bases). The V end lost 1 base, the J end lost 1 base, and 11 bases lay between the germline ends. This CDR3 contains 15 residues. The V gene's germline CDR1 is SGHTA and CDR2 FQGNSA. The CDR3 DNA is TGTGCCAGCAGCTTAGTAGGGACTCCTTCCTACGAGCAGTACTTC. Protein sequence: CASSLVGTPSYEQYF.

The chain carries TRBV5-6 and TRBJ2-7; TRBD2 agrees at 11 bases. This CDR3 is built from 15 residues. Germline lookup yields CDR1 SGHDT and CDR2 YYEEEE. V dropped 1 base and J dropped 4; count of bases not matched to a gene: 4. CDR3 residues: CASSLSLAGGYEQYF. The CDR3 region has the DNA TGTGCCAGCAGCTTGAGTCTAGCGGGGGGATACGAGCAGTACTTC.

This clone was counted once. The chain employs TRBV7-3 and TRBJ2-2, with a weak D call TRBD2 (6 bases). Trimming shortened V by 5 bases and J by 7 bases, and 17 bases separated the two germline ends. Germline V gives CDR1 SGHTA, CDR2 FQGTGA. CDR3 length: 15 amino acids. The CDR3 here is CASSPGLASGGELFF. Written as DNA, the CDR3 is TGTGCCAGCAGCCCGGGACTCGCGAGTGGCGGGGAGCTGTTTTTT.

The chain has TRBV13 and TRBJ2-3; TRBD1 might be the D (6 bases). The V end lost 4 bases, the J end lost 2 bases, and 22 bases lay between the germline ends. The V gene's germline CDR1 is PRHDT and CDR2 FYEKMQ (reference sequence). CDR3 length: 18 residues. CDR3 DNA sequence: TGTGCCAGCAGCTCTCAGGGGCACCCCGATATCCTCACAGATACGCAGTATTTT. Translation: CASSSQGHPDILTDTQYF. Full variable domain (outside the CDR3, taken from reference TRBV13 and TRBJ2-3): AAGVIQSPRHLIKEKRETATLKCYPIPRHDTVYWYQQGPGQDPQFLISFYEKMQSDKGSIPDRFSAQQFSDYHSELNMSSLELGDSALYFCASSSQGHPDILTDTQYFGPGTRLTVL.

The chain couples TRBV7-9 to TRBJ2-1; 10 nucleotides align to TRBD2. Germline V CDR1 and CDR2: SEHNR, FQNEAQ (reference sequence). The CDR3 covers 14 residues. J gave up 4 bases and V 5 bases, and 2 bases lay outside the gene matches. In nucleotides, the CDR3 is TGTGCCAGCAGCCGGACTAGCGGATACAATGAGCAGTTCTTC. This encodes CASSRTSGYNEQFF.

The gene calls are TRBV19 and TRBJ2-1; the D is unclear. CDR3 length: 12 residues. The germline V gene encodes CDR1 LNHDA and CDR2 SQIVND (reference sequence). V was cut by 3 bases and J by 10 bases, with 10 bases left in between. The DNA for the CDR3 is TGTGCCAGTAGTATGGGCCCCCCCGAGCAGTTCTTC. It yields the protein CASSMGPPEQFF.

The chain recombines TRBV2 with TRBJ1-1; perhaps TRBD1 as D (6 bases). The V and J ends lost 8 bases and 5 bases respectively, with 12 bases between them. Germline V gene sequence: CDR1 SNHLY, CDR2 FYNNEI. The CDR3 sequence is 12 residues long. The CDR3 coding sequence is TGTGCCAGCTCGGGGGGCGGTACTGAAGCTTTCTTT. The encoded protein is CASSGGGTEAFF.